A selection of T cell receptor beta chains follows, all from one sample in a study of CD8+ T cells in alopecia areata. Assay used: immunoSEQ multiplex PCR; TCRdb lists only in-frame clones, some missing. The sample holds 110,000 to 150,000 clones, 50% to 65% seen once. Sequencing was performed on CD8+ T cells sorted from blood, taken at week 4, from a patient treated with tofacitinib. The origin of the receptors is a human donor with alopecia areata. CDR3s include the opening cysteine and the closing phenylalanine or tryptophan. D genes are given only for firm matches.

CDR3aa	j_gene	d_gene	v_gene
CAAERDQETQYF	TRBJ2-5	NA	TRBV6-6
CSVGVNTEAFF	TRBJ1-1	NA	TRBV29-1
CASSFTSSYEQYF	TRBJ2-7	NA	TRBV5-1
CASSDEGQKGYTF	TRBJ1-2	NA	TRBV6-4
CSALADSNQPQHF	TRBJ1-5	NA	TRBV29-1
CASSLATAYYGYTF	TRBJ1-2	NA	TRBV7-9
CASSFSAGTYEQYF	TRBJ2-7	NA	TRBV5-1
CASSLEDRGVNEKLFF	TRBJ1-4	TRBD1	TRBV7-8
CSETTGLGAFF	TRBJ1-1	NA	TRBV29-1
CASSFNPREAYEQYF	TRBJ2-7	NA	TRBV5-1
CASRIPGAGPHGYTF	TRBJ1-2	NA	TRBV4-1
CASSQVTSGGYEQYF	TRBJ2-7	TRBD2	TRBV4-1
CASSPRDGVIYGYTF	TRBJ1-2	NA	TRBV27
CASSVGGRGEATQYF	TRBJ2-5	TRBD2	TRBV9
CASSIAGDDEQYF	TRBJ2-7	NA	TRBV19
CATSRASGGAETQYF	TRBJ2-5	TRBD2	TRBV15
CASSLGTLNTGELFF	TRBJ2-2	NA	TRBV9
CAITSQGATYEQYF	TRBJ2-7	TRBD1	TRBV10-3
CASSPGTGEETQYF	TRBJ2-5	TRBD1	TRBV6-5
CATILRTAYEQYF	TRBJ2-7	NA	TRBV2
CSVLPGGAPTEAFF	TRBJ1-1	NA	TRBV29-1
CASSPRPGELFF	TRBJ2-2	NA	TRBV7-9
CASSIPGTSGGYTDTQYF	TRBJ2-3	TRBD2	TRBV9
CASSWTGENTEAFF	TRBJ1-1	TRBD1	TRBV6-1
CASSFPDRDFSYEQYF	TRBJ2-7	TRBD1	TRBV7-9
CASSDRTGGDGYTF	TRBJ1-2	TRBD1	TRBV5-1
CASRDVSYEQYF	TRBJ2-7	NA	TRBV25-1
CASQGTDGYTF	TRBJ1-2	NA	TRBV6-6
CASSQVWGATYEQYF	TRBJ2-7	NA	TRBV4-3
CATSLDSSYEQYF	TRBJ2-7	NA	TRBV15
CAWSVLPIYEQYF	TRBJ2-7	NA	TRBV30
CASSFALGREYGYTF	TRBJ1-2	NA	TRBV27
CASSLSGETPLHF	TRBJ1-6	NA	TRBV5-1
CASSLWVDNSYTF	TRBJ1-2	NA	TRBV7-9
CASSESLAGYNEQFF	TRBJ2-1	TRBD2	TRBV2
CASSEWREYEQYF	TRBJ2-7	NA	TRBV2
CASSLGTGVYGYTF	TRBJ1-2	NA	TRBV5-6
CASSPGGTEAFF	TRBJ1-1	NA	TRBV4-1
CASSPSTYNEQFF	TRBJ2-1	NA	TRBV5-1
CASSVSGALITAYEQYF	TRBJ2-7	NA	TRBV19
CASSFGSPGMRSSYEQYF	TRBJ2-7	NA	TRBV5-4
CASDYMTGEETQYF	TRBJ2-5	TRBD1	TRBV5-6
CASSTGNEQFF	TRBJ2-1	NA	TRBV27
CASSQAPSEWSYEQYF	TRBJ2-7	NA	TRBV4-2
CASSPGFGQGFDEQFF	TRBJ2-1	TRBD1	TRBV18
CAISESLLSTGAFF	TRBJ1-1	NA	TRBV10-3
CASSLSLGRHEQYF	TRBJ2-7	NA	TRBV27
CASSLIPSPTDTQYF	TRBJ2-3	NA	TRBV27
CATSRDPRVLSYEQYF	TRBJ2-7	NA	TRBV15
CASSLSPGSSSYEQYF	TRBJ2-7	NA	TRBV27
CSTRPGTQETQYF	TRBJ2-5	NA	TRBV29-1
CATRNGWGHSPLHF	TRBJ1-6	NA	TRBV15
CASWDRVYEQYF	TRBJ2-7	TRBD1	TRBV27
CASRDRGYEQYF	TRBJ2-7	NA	TRBV2
CASSLGLGEAFF	TRBJ1-1	NA	TRBV4-1